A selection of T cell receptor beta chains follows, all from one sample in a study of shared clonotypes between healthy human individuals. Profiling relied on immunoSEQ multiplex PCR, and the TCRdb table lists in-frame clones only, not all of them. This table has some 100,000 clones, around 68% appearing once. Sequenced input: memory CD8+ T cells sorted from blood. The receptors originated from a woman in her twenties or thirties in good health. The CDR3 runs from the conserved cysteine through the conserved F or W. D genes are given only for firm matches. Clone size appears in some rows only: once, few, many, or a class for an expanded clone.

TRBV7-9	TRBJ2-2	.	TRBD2	TGTGCCAGCCGCCCCGGGACTAGCATGACCGGGGAGCTGTTTTTT	CASRPGTSMTGELFF
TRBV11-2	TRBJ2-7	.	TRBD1	TGTGCCAGCAGCGAGACAGGGGGTGCCTACGAGCAGTACTTC	CASSETGGAYEQYF
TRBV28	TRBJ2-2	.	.	TGTGCCAGCAGCCCAACCGGGCAGAACACCGGGGAGCTGTTTTTT	CASSPTGQNTGELFF
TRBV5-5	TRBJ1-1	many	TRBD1	TGTGCCAGCAGCGGGTTAGGGACAGCGAGACCCGGGAACACTGAAGCTTTCTTT	CASSGLGTARPGNTEAFF
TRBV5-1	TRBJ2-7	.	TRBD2	TGCGCCAGCAGCCCCTGGGGCGAGGATGAGATGGGACTAGCGGCCTACGAGCAGTACTTC	CASSPWGEDEMGLAAYEQYF
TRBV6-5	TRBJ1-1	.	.	TGTGCCAGCAGTAGAATCGCACAGGAGAACACTGAAGCTTTCTTT	CASSRIAQENTEAFF
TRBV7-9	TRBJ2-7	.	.	TGTGCCAGCAGCCCACAGGGTGGGGGTCCCTACGAGCAGTACTTC	CASSPQGGGPYEQYF
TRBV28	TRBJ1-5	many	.	TGTGCCAGCAGTTTTGCAGTGATGGAGGGGAGGCAGCCCCAGCATTTT	CASSFAVMEGRQPQHF
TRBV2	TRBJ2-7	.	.	TGTGCCAGCAGTGGGGGAGCGGGCTTCTCCTACGAGCAGTACTTC	CASSGGAGFSYEQYF
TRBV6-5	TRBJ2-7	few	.	TGTGCCAGCAGTTACTCGGGGCAGGCCAGCTCCTACGAGCAGTACTTC	CASSYSGQASSYEQYF
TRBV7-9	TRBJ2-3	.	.	TGTGCCAGCAGCTCCCTATTACGCACAGATACGCAGTATTTT	CASSSLLRTDTQYF
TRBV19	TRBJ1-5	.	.	TGTGCCAGTAGGCTTAGCCAGCATAGCAATCAGCCCCAGCATTTT	CASRLSQHSNQPQHF
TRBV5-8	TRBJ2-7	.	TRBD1	TGTGCCAGCAGCTTGGTGGACAGGGACTCCTACGAGCAGTACTTC	CASSLVDRDSYEQYF
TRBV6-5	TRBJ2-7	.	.	TGTGCCAGCAGTTTATCCAGGGGACCCTCCGAGCAGTACTTC	CASSLSRGPSEQYF
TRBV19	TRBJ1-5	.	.	TGTGCCAGTACCGGGCGGGGTTCGATGCCCCAGCATTTT	CASTGRGSMPQHF
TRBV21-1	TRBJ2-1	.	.	TGTGCCAGCAGCACAAATGAGCAGTTCTTC	CASSTNEQFF
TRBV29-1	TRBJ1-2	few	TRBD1	TGCAGCGTTGTCCCAGGGGGAGGGGGCTACACCTTC	CSVVPGGGGYTF
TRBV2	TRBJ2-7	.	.	TGTGCCAGCAGTGAAGCCCTAGCCCACGAGCAGTACTTC	CASSEALAHEQYF
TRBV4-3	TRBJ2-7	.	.	TGCGCCAGCAGCCGCATACAGGAGAGGGCCCACGAGCAGTACTTC	CASSRIQERAHEQYF
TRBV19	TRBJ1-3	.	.	TGTGCCAGTAGTATAGACCAGGGGACTGGAAACACCATATATTTT	CASSIDQGTGNTIYF
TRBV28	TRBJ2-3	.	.	TGTGCCAGCAGTTTAGAATTCAGGGGCACAGATACGCAGTATTTT	CASSLEFRGTDTQYF
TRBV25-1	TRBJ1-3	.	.	TGTGCCAGCAGTGAGCCGAAGGGAGGGGATGGAAACACCATATATTTT	CASSEPKGGDGNTIYF
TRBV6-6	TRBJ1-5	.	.	TGTGCCAGCAGGCCTCTCACTTATCAGCCCCAGCATTTT	CASRPLTYQPQHF
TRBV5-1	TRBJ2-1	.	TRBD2	TGCGCCAGCAGCCCCCGTTGGTGGACGGGAGGGAATGAGCAGTTCTTC	CASSPRWWTGGNEQFF
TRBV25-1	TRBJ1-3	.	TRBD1	TGTGCCAGCAGTAACGAAAGACAGGGGCCGAGGAACACCATATATTTT	CASSNERQGPRNTIYF
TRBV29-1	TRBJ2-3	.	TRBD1	TGCAGCGTTGTTGAGGACAGGGGGTTAGATACGCAGTATTTT	CSVVEDRGLDTQYF
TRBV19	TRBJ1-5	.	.	TGTGCCAGTAGTATATTTGAAGGGACCCAGCATTTT	CASSIFEGTQHF
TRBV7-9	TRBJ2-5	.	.	TGTGCCAGCAGCTTCCAGGGGTCGGAGACCCAGTACTTC	CASSFQGSETQYF
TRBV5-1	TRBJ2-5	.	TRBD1	TGCGCCAGCAGTCTCCAGGGGACAGGGCAAGAGACCCAGTACTTC	CASSLQGTGQETQYF
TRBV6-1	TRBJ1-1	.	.	TGTGCCAGCAGTGATCAGGCGGGGGCTACCACTGAAGCTTTCTTT	CASSDQAGATTEAFF
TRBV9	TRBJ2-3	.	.	TGTGCCAGCAGCCAGGGGGGTGTCAGCACAGATACGCAGTATTTT	CASSQGGVSTDTQYF
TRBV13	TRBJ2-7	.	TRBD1	TGTGCCAGCAGCGTGGGACAGGGTATCCCCCACGAGCAGTACTTC	CASSVGQGIPHEQYF
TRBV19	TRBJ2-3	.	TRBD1	TGTGCCAGTCGACACAGGGGATTCGACGCAGATACGCAGTATTTT	CASRHRGFDADTQYF
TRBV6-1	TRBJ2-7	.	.	TGTGCCAGCGAAAGACAGGAGACCTACGAGCAGTACTTC	CASERQETYEQYF
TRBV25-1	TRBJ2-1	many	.	TGTGCCAGCAGTGTCCCGCTAGGGAATGAGCAGTTCTTC	CASSVPLGNEQFF
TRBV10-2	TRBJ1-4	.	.	TGCGCCAGCAGTGGTCCAGGTCATGAAAAACTGTTTTTT	CASSGPGHEKLFF
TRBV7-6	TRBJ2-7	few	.	TGTGCCAGCAGCTTAGTAGGAGAGGGCCACGAGCAGTACTTC	CASSLVGEGHEQYF
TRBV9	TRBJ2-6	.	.	TGTGCCAGCACCTCTGGGGCCAACGTCCTGACTTTC	CASTSGANVLTF
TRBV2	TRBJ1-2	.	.	TGTGCCCGATTCGGCCCGGGGGATCACTATGGCTACACCTTC	CARFGPGDHYGYTF
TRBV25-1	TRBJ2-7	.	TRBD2	TGTGCCAGCAGTGGGACTAGCGGGTACTACGAGCAGTACTTC	CASSGTSGYYEQYF
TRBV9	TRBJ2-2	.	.	TGTGCCAGCAGCCGTCGGTACCAGGGTCGGGTCACCGGGGAGCTGTTTTTT	CASSRRYQGRVTGELFF
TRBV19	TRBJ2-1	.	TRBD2	TGTGCCAGTAGTATAGACCTAGCGGGAACACGTATGGATAAGTTCTTC	CASSIDLAGTRMDKFF
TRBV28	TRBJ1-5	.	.	TGTGCCAGCAGTTTGGGGTTGCAGCCCCAGCATTTT	CASSLGLQPQHF
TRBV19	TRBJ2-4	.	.	TGTGCCAGTTCCGGGACTCTGGGCATTCAGTACTTC	CASSGTLGIQYF
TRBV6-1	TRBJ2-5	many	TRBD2	TGTGCCAGCAGTGAATTAGCGGGAGGGCCAGAGACCCAGTACTTC	CASSELAGGPETQYF
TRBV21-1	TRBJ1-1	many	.	TGTGCCAGCAGCCCTATCCCGGGACGGAAGAACACTGAAGCTTTCTTT	CASSPIPGRKNTEAFF